A selection of T cell receptor beta chains follows, all from one sample in a study of siplizumab effects on memory and regulatory T cells. Here immunoSEQ multiplex PCR was the method, and the copy in TCRdb shows in-frame clones only, minus some. This sample has fewer than 120,000 clones, with about nine tenths found just once. Sequenced sample: CD4+ T cells sorted from blood. The receptors shown here come from a human donor in good health. Both conserved end residues are part of each CDR3. The order of the fields is J gene, D gene, clone size, V gene, CDR3 protein, CDR3 DNA. The D gene is left open where the match is weak. Clone sizes are given selectively: once, few, many, or a class where the clone is expanded.

j_call: TRBJ1-2
d_call: -
clone_size: -
v_call: TRBV5-1
cdr3_aa: CASSLAALEGGYTF
cdr3_nt: TGCGCCAGCAGCTTGGCGGCATTAGAGGGAGGCTACACCTTC

j_call: TRBJ2-3
d_call: TRBD1
clone_size: once
v_call: TRBV5-1
cdr3_aa: CASSTRTGRTDTQYF
cdr3_nt: TGCGCCAGCAGCACCCGGACAGGGCGCACAGATACGCAGTATTTT

j_call: TRBJ1-1
d_call: TRBD1
clone_size: -
v_call: TRBV27
cdr3_aa: CASSPRQGGDTEAFF
cdr3_nt: TGTGCCAGCAGTCCCAGACAGGGTGGGGACACTGAAGCTTTCTTT

j_call: TRBJ1-2
d_call: -
clone_size: once
v_call: TRBV7-9
cdr3_aa: CASSYRSRGYTF
cdr3_nt: TGTGCCAGCAGTTACCGCAGTCGTGGCTACACCTTC

j_call: TRBJ1-3
d_call: -
clone_size: -
v_call: TRBV6-5
cdr3_aa: CAGGGHSSGNTIYF
cdr3_nt: TGTGCCGGCGGTGGTCACAGCTCTGGAAACACCATATATTTT

j_call: TRBJ1-5
d_call: TRBD1
clone_size: -
v_call: TRBV2
cdr3_aa: CASSDQGALFQPQHF
cdr3_nt: TGTGCCAGCAGTGACCAGGGGGCGCTTTTTCAGCCCCAGCATTTT

j_call: TRBJ2-2
d_call: TRBD1
clone_size: once
v_call: TRBV6-5
cdr3_aa: CASSKDRATGELFF
cdr3_nt: TGTGCCAGCAGCAAGGACAGGGCCACCGGGGAGCTGTTTTTT

j_call: TRBJ1-5
d_call: TRBD1
clone_size: -
v_call: TRBV2
cdr3_aa: CASRRSAGGNQPQHF
cdr3_nt: TGTGCCAGCAGACGAAGTGCAGGGGGTAATCAGCCCCAGCATTTT

j_call: TRBJ1-5
d_call: TRBD1
clone_size: -
v_call: TRBV2
cdr3_aa: CASNPGQVGNQPQHF
cdr3_nt: TGTGCCAGTAACCCGGGACAGGTGGGGAATCAGCCCCAGCATTTT

j_call: TRBJ2-2
d_call: TRBD2
clone_size: -
v_call: TRBV5-1
cdr3_aa: CASSLGLADTGELFF
cdr3_nt: TGCGCCAGCAGCTTGGGGCTAGCGGACACCGGGGAGCTGTTTTTT

j_call: TRBJ1-1
d_call: -
clone_size: -
v_call: TRBV7-3
cdr3_aa: CASSLTSVTEAFF
cdr3_nt: TGTGCCAGCAGCTTAACGTCAGTCACTGAAGCTTTCTTT

j_call: TRBJ2-3
d_call: -
clone_size: -
v_call: TRBV5-6
cdr3_aa: CASSLVTGLGTDTQYF
cdr3_nt: TGTGCCAGCAGCTTGGTCACAGGGCTGGGGACAGATACGCAGTATTTT

j_call: TRBJ1-5
d_call: -
clone_size: -
v_call: TRBV6-6
cdr3_aa: CASTRGYNQPQHF
cdr3_nt: TGTGCCAGCACCCGGGGTTACAATCAGCCCCAGCATTTT

j_call: TRBJ2-5
d_call: -
clone_size: -
v_call: TRBV5-1
cdr3_aa: CASSGGTGRETQYF
cdr3_nt: TGCGCCAGCAGCGGGGGGACTGGGCGGGAGACCCAGTACTTC

j_call: TRBJ1-4
d_call: TRBD1
clone_size: -
v_call: TRBV5-1
cdr3_aa: CASSPGQGRGEKLFF
cdr3_nt: TGCGCCAGCAGCCCGGGACAGGGGAGAGGAGAAAAACTGTTTTTT

j_call: TRBJ1-2
d_call: TRBD1
clone_size: -
v_call: TRBV29-1
cdr3_aa: CSVETRGRVYGYTF
cdr3_nt: TGCAGCGTTGAGACGAGGGGGCGAGTCTATGGCTACACCTTC

j_call: TRBJ1-3
d_call: TRBD1
clone_size: -
v_call: TRBV7-2
cdr3_aa: CASSIEQGSGNTIYF
cdr3_nt: TGTGCCAGCAGCATCGAACAGGGGTCGGGAAACACCATATATTTT

j_call: TRBJ2-2
d_call: -
clone_size: -
v_call: TRBV7-9
cdr3_aa: CASSLGGSGAGELFF
cdr3_nt: TGTGCCAGCAGCTTAGGGGGTAGCGGCGCCGGGGAGCTGTTTTTT

j_call: TRBJ2-7
d_call: -
clone_size: -
v_call: TRBV6-5
cdr3_aa: CASIKKGATYEQYF
cdr3_nt: TGTGCCAGCATCAAGAAAGGCGCAACCTACGAGCAGTACTTC

j_call: TRBJ2-7
d_call: TRBD1
clone_size: -
v_call: TRBV5-1
cdr3_aa: CASSLVSGQNHDEQYF
cdr3_nt: TGCGCCAGCAGCTTGGTTTCGGGACAGAATCACGACGAGCAGTACTTC

j_call: TRBJ2-5
d_call: -
clone_size: -
v_call: TRBV7-7
cdr3_aa: CASSRGQNQETQYF
cdr3_nt: TGTGCCAGCAGCCGAGGACAGAACCAAGAGACCCAGTACTTC

j_call: TRBJ2-2
d_call: TRBD1
clone_size: -
v_call: TRBV11-3
cdr3_aa: CASSLARGQNTGELFF
cdr3_nt: TGTGCCAGCAGCTTAGCAAGGGGGCAGAACACCGGGGAGCTGTTTTTT

j_call: TRBJ2-3
d_call: -
clone_size: -
v_call: TRBV5-1
cdr3_aa: CASSLAIVTDTQYF
cdr3_nt: TGCGCCAGCAGCTTGGCTATCGTCACAGATACGCAGTATTTT

j_call: TRBJ2-3
d_call: -
clone_size: -
v_call: TRBV5-1
cdr3_aa: CASSADSFVGTDTQYF
cdr3_nt: TGCGCCAGCAGCGCGGACAGTTTCGTTGGCACAGATACGCAGTATTTT

j_call: TRBJ2-1
d_call: -
clone_size: once
v_call: TRBV5-6
cdr3_aa: CASSSYSGRGRSEQFF
cdr3_nt: TGTGCCAGCAGCTCATACAGTGGCCGAGGTAGGAGTGAGCAGTTCTTC

j_call: TRBJ2-1
d_call: TRBD2
clone_size: -
v_call: TRBV7-2
cdr3_aa: CASSLGGLAGGFNEQFF
cdr3_nt: TGTGCCAGCAGCTTAGGGGGACTAGCGGGAGGATTCAATGAGCAGTTCTTC

j_call: TRBJ2-1
d_call: TRBD2
clone_size: -
v_call: TRBV10-3
cdr3_aa: CATYGTSGRAGLDEQFF
cdr3_nt: TGTGCCACTTATGGGACTAGCGGGAGGGCCGGACTCGATGAGCAGTTCTTC

j_call: TRBJ1-4
d_call: -
clone_size: -
v_call: TRBV14
cdr3_aa: CASSQGVLPNEKLFF
cdr3_nt: TGTGCCAGCAGCCAAGGGGTCCTGCCGAATGAAAAACTGTTTTTT

j_call: TRBJ1-3
d_call: -
clone_size: -
v_call: TRBV5-1
cdr3_aa: CASSRTGDRSGNTIYF
cdr3_nt: TGCGCCAGCAGCAGGACGGGGGACCGCTCTGGAAACACCATATATTTT